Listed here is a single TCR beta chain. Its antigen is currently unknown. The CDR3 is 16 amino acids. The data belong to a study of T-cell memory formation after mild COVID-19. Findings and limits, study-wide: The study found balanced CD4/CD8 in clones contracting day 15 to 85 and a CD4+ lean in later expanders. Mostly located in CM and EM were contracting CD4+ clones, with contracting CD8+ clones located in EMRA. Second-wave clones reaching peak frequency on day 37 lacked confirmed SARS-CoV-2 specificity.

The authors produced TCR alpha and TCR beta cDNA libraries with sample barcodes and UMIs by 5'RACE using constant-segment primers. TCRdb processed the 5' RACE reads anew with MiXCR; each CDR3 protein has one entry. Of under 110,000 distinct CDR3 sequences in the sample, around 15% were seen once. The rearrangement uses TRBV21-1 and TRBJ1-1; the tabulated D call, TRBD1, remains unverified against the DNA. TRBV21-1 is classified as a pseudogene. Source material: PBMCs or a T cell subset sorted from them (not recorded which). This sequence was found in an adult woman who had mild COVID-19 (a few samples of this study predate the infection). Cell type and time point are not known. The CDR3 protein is CDSSKDVGTGVTEAFF. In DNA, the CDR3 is TGTGACAGCAGCAAAGACGTCGGGACAGGGGTGACTGAAGCTTTCTTT.